Sequencing of this T cell receptor beta chain was carried out in a study of siplizumab effects on memory and regulatory T cells. Some clones are missing from TCRdb's copy, which holds only in-frame ones; the method was immunoSEQ multiplex PCR. The table lists tens of thousands of clones, 95% to 98% of them singletons. This CDR3 contains 16 residues. The germline V gene encodes CDR1 SGHRS and CDR2 YFSETQ. The ends lost 3 bases at V and 5 bases at J; junction bases unmatched: 8. Sample: naive CD8+ T cells sorted from blood. The chain couples TRBV5-1 to TRBJ2-1; TRBD2 aligns across 10 bases. This clonotype was obtained from a human donor in good health. For the CDR3, the DNA is TGCGCCAGCAGCTGGACCGGGACTAGCGTCGACAATGAGCAGTTCTTC. Translating it yields CASSWTGTSVDNEQFF.